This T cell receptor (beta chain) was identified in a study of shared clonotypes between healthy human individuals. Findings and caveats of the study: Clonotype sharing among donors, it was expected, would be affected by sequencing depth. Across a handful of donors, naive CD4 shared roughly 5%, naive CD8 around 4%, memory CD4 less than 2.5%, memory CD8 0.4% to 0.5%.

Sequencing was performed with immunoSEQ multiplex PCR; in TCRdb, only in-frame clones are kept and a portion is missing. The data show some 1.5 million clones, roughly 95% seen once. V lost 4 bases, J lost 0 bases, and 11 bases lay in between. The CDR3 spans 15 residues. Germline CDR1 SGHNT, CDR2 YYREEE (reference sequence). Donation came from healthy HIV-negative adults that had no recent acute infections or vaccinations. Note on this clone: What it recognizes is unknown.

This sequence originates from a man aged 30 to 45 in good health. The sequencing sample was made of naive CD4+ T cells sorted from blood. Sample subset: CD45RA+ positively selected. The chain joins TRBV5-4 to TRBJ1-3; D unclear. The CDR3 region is CASSPDSGSGNTIYF. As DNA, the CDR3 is TGTGCCAGCAGCCCCGACTCAGGCTCTGGAAACACCATATATTTT.